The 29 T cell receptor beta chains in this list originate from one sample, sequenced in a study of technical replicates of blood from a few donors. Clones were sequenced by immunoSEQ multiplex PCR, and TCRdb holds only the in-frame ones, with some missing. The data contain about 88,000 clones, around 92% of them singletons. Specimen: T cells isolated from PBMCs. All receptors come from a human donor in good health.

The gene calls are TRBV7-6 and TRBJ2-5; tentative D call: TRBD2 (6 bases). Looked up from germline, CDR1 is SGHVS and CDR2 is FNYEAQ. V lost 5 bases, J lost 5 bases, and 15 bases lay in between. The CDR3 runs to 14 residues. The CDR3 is CASSAAGLGETQYF. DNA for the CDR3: TGTGCCAGCAGCGCCGCGGGGTTGGGGGAGACCCAGTACTTC.

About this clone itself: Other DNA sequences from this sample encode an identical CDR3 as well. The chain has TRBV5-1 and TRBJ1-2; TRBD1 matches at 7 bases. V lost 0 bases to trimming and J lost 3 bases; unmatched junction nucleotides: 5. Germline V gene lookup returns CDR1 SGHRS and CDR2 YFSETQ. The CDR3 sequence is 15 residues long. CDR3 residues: CASSLGQGRDYGYTF. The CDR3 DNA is TGCGCCAGCAGCTTGGGACAGGGTCGGGACTATGGCTACACCTTC.

The CDR3 DNA is TGCAGCGTTGGGGCCAGGGTCGGAGAGACCCAGTACTTC. Its protein is CSVGARVGETQYF. The V and J genes are TRBV29-1 and TRBJ2-5, with D maybe TRBD1 (5 bases). The V end was cut by 4 bases, the J end by 4 bases, with 13 bases between. Germline lookup yields CDR1 SQVTM and CDR2 ANQGSEA. This CDR3 contains 13 residues.

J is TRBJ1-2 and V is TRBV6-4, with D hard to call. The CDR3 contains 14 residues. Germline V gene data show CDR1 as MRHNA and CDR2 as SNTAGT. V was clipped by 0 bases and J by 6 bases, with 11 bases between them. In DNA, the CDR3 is TGTGCCAGCAGTGACTCGAGGGTTATCAATGGCTACACCTTC. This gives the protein CASSDSRVINGYTF.

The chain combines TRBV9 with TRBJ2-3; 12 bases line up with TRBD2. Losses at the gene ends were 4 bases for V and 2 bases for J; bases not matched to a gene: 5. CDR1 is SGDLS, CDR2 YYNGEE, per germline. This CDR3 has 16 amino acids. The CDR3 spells CASSSLAGGLTDTQYF. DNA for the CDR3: TGTGCCAGCAGCTCCCTAGCGGGGGGGCTCACAGATACGCAGTATTTT.

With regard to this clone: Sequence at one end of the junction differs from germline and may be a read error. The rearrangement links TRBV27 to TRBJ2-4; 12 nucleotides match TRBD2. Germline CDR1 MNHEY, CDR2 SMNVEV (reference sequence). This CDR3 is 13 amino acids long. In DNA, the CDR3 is TGTGCCAGCAGTTTATCGACTAGCGGGAGATCACACTTC. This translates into CASSLSTSGRSHF.

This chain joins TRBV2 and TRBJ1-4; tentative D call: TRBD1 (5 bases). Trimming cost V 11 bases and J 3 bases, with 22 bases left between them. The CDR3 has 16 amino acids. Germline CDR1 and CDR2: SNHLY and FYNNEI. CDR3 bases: TGTGCCTCCGAGGAGGGGCGGGTGAGGGCTAATGAAAAACTGTTTTTT. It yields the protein CASEEGRVRANEKLFF.

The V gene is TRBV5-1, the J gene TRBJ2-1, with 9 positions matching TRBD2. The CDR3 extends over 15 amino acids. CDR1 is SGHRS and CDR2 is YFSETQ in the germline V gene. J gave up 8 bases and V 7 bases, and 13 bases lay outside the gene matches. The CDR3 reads CASGEGGGALDEQFF. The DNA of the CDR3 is TGCGCCAGCGGGGAGGGCGGGGGGGCTTTGGATGAGCAGTTCTTC.

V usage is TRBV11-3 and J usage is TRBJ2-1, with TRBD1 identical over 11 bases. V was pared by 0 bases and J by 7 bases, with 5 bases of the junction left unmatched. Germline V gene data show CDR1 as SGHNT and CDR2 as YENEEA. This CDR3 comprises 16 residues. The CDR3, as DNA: TGTGCCAGCAGCTTAGACGGGACAGGGGGGTATAATGAGCAGTTCTTC. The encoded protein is CASSLDGTGGYNEQFF. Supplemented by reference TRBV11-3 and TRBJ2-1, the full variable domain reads EAGVVQSPRYKIIEKKQPVAFWCNPISGHNTLYWYLQNLGQGPELLIRYENEEAVDDSQLPKDRFSAERLKGVDSTLKIQPAELGDSAVYLCASSLDGTGGYNEQFFGPGTRLTVL.

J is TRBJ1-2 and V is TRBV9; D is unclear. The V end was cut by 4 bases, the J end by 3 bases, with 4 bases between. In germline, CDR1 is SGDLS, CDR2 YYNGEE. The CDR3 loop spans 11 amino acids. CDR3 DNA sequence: TGTGCCAGCAGCAGAGACTATGGCTACACCTTC. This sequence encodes CASSRDYGYTF.

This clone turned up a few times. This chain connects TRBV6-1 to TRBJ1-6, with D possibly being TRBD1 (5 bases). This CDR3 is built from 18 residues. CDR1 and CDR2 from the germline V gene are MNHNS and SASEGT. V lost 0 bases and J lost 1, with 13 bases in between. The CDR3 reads CASSEARLYRSYNSPLHF. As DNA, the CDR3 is TGTGCCAGCAGTGAAGCGCGGTTATACAGGTCCTATAATTCACCCCTCCACTTT.

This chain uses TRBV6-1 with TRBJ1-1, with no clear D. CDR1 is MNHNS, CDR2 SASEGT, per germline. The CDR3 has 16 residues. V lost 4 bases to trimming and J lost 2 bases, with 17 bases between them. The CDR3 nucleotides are TGTGCCAGCAGTGTCTACCTATACCCCCTTAACACTGAAGCTTTCTTT. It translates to CASSVYLYPLNTEAFF.

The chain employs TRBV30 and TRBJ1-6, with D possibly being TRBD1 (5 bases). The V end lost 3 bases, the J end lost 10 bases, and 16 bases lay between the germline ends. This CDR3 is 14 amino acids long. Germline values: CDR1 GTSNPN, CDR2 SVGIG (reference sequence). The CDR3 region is CAWRAETVGSPLHF. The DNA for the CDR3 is TGTGCCTGGAGAGCCGAGACAGTCGGATCACCCCTCCACTTT.

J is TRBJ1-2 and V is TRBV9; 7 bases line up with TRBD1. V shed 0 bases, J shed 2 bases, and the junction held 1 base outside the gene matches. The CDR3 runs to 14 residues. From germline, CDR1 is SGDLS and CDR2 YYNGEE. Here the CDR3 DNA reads TGTGCCAGCAGCGTAGAGACAGGGAACTATGGCTACACCTTC. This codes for CASSVETGNYGYTF. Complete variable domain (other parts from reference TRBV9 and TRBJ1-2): DSGVTQTPKHLITATGQRVTLRCSPRSGDLSVYWYQQSLDQGLQFLIQYYNGEERAKGNILERFSAQQFPDLHSELNLSSLELGDSALYFCASSVETGNYGYTFGSGTRLTVV.

CDR3 in DNA: TGTGCCAGCAGCTTAACTAGGGGAACAGGGATTTATGGCTACACCTTC. Residues: CASSLTRGTGIYGYTF. This chain joins TRBV7-3 and TRBJ1-2; a possible D gene is TRBD1 (6 bases). There are 16 residues in the CDR3. Germline V CDR1 and CDR2: SGHTA, FQGTGA. V was clipped by 0 bases and J by 5 bases, with 16 bases between them.

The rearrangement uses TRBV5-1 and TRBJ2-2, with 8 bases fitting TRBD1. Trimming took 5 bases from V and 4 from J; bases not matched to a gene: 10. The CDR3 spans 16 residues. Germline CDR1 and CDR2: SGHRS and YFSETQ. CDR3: CASRRPGGDPTGELFF. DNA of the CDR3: TGCGCCAGCAGGAGGCCAGGGGGCGACCCCACCGGGGAGCTGTTTTTT.

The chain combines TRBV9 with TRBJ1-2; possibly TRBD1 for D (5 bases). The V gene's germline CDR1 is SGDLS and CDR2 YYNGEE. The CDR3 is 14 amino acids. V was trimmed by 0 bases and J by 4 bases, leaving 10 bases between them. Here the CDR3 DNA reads TGTGCCAGCAGCGTAGAAGGGGTGGGCTATGGCTACACCTTC. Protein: CASSVEGVGYGYTF.

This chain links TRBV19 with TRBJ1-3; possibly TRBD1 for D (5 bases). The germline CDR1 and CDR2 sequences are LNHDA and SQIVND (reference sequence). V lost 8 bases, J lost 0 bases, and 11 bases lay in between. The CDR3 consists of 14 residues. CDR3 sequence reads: CASEGANSGNTIYF. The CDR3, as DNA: TGTGCCAGTGAAGGGGCTAACTCTGGAAACACCATATATTTT. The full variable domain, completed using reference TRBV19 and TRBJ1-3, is DGGITQSPKYLFRKEGQNVTLSCEQNLNHDAMYWYRQDPGQGLRLIYYSQIVNDFQKGDIAEGYSVSREKKESFPLTVTSAQKNPTAFYLCASEGANSGNTIYFGEGSWLTVV.

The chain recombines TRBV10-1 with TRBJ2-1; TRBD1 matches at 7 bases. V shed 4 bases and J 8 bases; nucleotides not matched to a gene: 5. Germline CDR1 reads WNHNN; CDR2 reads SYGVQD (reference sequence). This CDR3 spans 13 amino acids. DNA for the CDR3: TGCGCCAGCAGTGGACCAGGGGGTGATGAGCAGTTCTTC. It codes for CASSGPGGDEQFF.

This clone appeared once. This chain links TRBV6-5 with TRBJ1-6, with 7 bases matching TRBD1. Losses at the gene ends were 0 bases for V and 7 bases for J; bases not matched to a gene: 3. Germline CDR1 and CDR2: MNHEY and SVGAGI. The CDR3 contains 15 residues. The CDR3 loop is CASSYSGQKNSPLHF. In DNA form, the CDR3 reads TGTGCCAGCAGTTACTCGGGACAGAAGAATTCACCCCTCCACTTT.

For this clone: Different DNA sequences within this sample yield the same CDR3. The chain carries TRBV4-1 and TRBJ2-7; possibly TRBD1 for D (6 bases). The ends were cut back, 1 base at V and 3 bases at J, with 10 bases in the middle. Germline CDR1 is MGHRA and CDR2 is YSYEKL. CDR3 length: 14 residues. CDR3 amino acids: CASSQVTDSYEQYF. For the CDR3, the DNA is TGCGCCAGCAGCCAAGTCACGGACAGCTACGAGCAGTACTTC.

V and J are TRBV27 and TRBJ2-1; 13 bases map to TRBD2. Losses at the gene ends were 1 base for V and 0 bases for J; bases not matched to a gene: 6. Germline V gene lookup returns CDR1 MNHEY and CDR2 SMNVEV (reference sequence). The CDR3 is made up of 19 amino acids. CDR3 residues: CASSLFGTSGVNSYNEQFF. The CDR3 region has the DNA TGTGCCAGCAGTTTATTCGGGACTAGCGGGGTCAACTCCTACAATGAGCAGTTCTTC.

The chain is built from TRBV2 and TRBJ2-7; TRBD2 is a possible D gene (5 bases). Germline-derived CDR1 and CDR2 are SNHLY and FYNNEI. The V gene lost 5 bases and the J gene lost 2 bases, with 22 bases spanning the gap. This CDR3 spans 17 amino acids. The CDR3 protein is CASSYPTTGLTTYEQYF. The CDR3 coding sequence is TGTGCCAGCAGTTACCCGACTACCGGGTTGACTACCTACGAGCAGTACTTC.

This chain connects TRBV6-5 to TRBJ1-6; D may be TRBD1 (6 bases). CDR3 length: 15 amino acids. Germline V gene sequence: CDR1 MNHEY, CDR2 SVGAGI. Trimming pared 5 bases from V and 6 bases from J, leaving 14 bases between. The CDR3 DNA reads TGTGCCAGCAGTGTACAGGGTCGTGGTAATTCACCCCTCCACTTT. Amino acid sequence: CASSVQGRGNSPLHF.

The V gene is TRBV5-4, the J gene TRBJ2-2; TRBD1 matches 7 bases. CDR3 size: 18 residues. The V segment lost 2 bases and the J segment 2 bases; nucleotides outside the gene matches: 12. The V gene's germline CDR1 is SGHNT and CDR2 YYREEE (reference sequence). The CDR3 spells CASSLFFSGTVNTGELFF. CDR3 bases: TGTGCCAGCAGCTTATTTTTCTCCGGGACAGTTAACACCGGGGAGCTGTTTTTT.

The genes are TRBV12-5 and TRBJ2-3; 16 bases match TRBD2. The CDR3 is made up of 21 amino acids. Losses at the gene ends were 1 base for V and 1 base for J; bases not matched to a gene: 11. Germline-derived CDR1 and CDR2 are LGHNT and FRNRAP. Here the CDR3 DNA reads TGTGCTAGTGGTTTGGCCCTTATACCGGGACTAGCGGGGGGGCGCACAGATACGCAGTATTTT. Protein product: CASGLALIPGLAGGRTDTQYF. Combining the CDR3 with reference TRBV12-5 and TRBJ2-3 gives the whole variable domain DARVTQTPRHKVTEMGQEVTMRCQPILGHNTVFWYRQTMMQGLELLAYFRNRAPLDDSGMPKDRFSAEMPDATLATLKIQPSEPRDSAVYFCASGLALIPGLAGGRTDTQYFGPGTRLTVL.

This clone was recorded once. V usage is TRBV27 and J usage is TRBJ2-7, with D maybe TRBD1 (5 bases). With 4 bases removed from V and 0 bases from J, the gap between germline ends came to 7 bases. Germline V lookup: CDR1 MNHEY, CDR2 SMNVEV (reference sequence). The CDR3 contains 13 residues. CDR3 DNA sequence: TGTGCCAGCAGTTATCAGGGCTCCTACGAGCAGTACTTC. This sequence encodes CASSYQGSYEQYF.

The CDR3: CASSITSGSEQYF. The CDR3, as DNA: TGTGCCAGTAGTATTACTAGCGGGAGCGAGCAGTACTTC. The chain links TRBV19 to TRBJ2-7; 11 positions match TRBD2. V lost 3 bases and J lost 6; bases outside the gene matches: 1. Germline CDR1 LNHDA, CDR2 SQIVND (reference sequence). CDR3 length equals 13 residues.

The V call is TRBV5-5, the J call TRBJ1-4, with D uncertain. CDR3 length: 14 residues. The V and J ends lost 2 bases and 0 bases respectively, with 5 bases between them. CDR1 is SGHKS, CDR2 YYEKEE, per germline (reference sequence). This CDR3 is CASSFSSTNEKLFF. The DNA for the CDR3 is TGTGCCAGCAGCTTCTCCTCAACTAATGAAAAACTGTTTTTT.